The clone carrying this TCR beta chain was counted between two and nine times. Here immunoSEQ multiplex PCR was the method, and the copy in TCRdb shows in-frame clones only, minus some. The repertoire consists of approximately 70,000 clones, with 82% occurring once and the leading ten covering about 0.41%. CDR1 and CDR2 (germline): SEHNR, FQNEAQ (reference sequence). Trimming took off 5 bases at V and 1 base at J, with 14 bases between the two ends. The CDR3 sequence is 15 residues long. The data were taken from a study of OX40 agonist ivuxolimab in advanced cancers. Background on the study: While on treatment, patients had intravenous ivuxolimab at 0.01 to 10 mg/kg every 2 weeks. Three patients responded partially, comprising one with hepatocellular carcinoma and two with cutaneous melanoma. Earlier treatment with anti-PD-1, anti-PD-L1 or anti-CTLA-4 was permitted, and 30% to 40% had received some.

Enrollment shut out patients with autoimmune disease history or systemic immunosuppression. This chain joins TRBV7-9 and TRBJ1-1; D is unclear. The receptor was derived from an adult with an advanced solid tumor such as melanoma, head and neck, liver or kidney cancer. The specimen comprised CD4+ or CD8+ T cells sorted from blood, sampled in a trial of the OX40 agonist ivuxolimab. The CDR3 DNA follows: TGTGCCAGCAGCAGGCAGACGGTGCCGAACACTGAAGCTTTCTTT. It translates to CASSRQTVPNTEAFF. The full variable domain, in which reference TRBV7-9 and TRBJ1-1 provide the parts outside the CDR3, is DTGVSQNPRHKITKRGQNVTFRCDPISEHNRLYWYRQTLGQGPEFLTYFQNEAQLEKSRLLSDRFSAERPKGSFSTLEIQRTEQGDSAMYLCASSRQTVPNTEAFFGQGTRLTVV.